The 21 T cell receptor beta chains below all came from one sample that was sequenced in a study of low-dose radiotherapy and immunotherapy resistance in tumors. Primers targeting TRAV and TRBV primed first-strand cDNA, covering alpha and beta chains. The authors amplified TCRs for 20 PCR cycles with a constant-region primer and a V-primer adapter. Each CDR3 protein gets one entry after TCRdb re-called the reads with MiXCR. The table lists about 100,000 distinct CDR3 sequences, around 20% of them singletons. Specified time point: after trial treatment. The sample's treatment: LDRT plus nivolumab, ipilimumab, low-dose cyclophosphamide and aspirin (RACIN trial). The starting material was PBMCs, obtained after low-dose radiotherapy plus immunotherapy. The receptor source for this set is a male donor with prostate cancer.

At least ten counts were recorded for this clonotype. The chain recombines TRBV30 with TRBJ2-3; D remains unclear. The CDR3 is 15 amino acids. Germline V gene lookup returns CDR1 GTSNPN and CDR2 SVGIG (reference sequence). V lost 0 bases to trimming and J lost 1 base, with 11 bases between them. CDR3: CAWSVLVDGTDTQYF. The CDR3 DNA reads TGTGCCTGGAGTGTACTGGTGGACGGCACAGATACGCAGTATTTT.

This clonotype was counted at least ten times. This chain joins TRBV6-2 or TRBV6-3 and TRBJ2-5; no definite D call. Germline loops: CDR1 MNHEY, CDR2 SVGEGT. The CDR3 consists of 14 residues. V lost 2 bases to trimming and J lost 2 bases, with 9 bases between them. The CDR3 protein is CASSYGGGQETQYF. The CDR3 DNA is TGTGCCAGCAGTTACGGTGGCGGACAAGAGACCCAGTACTTC.

This clonotype has at least ten counts. J is TRBJ2-1 and V is TRBV11-2; D perhaps matches TRBD2 (6 bases). Germline CDR1 reads SGHAT; CDR2 reads FQNNGV. The CDR3 spans 15 residues. Trimming pared 1 base from V and 1 base from J, leaving 8 bases between. The CDR3, as DNA: TGTGCCAGCAGCTTAGGACTAGGGTCCTACAATGAGCAGTTCTTC. It codes for CASSLGLGSYNEQFF.

This clonotype was observed a handful of times. The chain uses TRBV28 and TRBJ2-3, with a tentative D call TRBD2 (5 bases). Germline assignment: CDR1 MDHEN and CDR2 SYDVKM. The CDR3 spans 15 residues. V was trimmed by 2 bases and J by 1 base, leaving 10 bases between them. In DNA form, the CDR3 reads TGTGCCAGCAGTTTAGGGCTAGCCGGCACAGATACGCAGTATTTT. This sequence encodes CASSLGLAGTDTQYF.

This clonotype was seen ten or more times. The rearrangement uses TRBV7-3 and TRBJ1-6; the D gene is possibly TRBD1 (6 bases). Deletions cut 1 base from V and 9 bases from J, with 19 bases between. The CDR3 loop spans 17 amino acids. Germline loops: CDR1 SGHTA, CDR2 FQGTGA. CDR3: CASSLRAGGGRGSPLHF. The CDR3 nucleotides read TGTGCCAGCAGCTTAAGAGCGGGTGGAGGCAGGGGTTCACCCCTCCACTTT.

The table lists this clonotype with many counts. The gene calls are TRBV6-2 or TRBV6-3 and TRBJ2-1; 8 positions match TRBD1. CDR1 MNHEY and CDR2 SVGEGT come from the germline V gene. J lost 8 bases, V lost 5 bases, and 5 bases had no gene match. The CDR3 runs to 13 residues. This CDR3 is CASSRQGIDEQFF. The CDR3 DNA follows: TGTGCCAGCAGTCGACAGGGGATCGATGAGCAGTTCTTC.

In its sample, this clonotype was seen many times. DNA for the CDR3: TGCAGTGCTCGCCACACAGGGTATCTTAACTATGGCTACACCTTC. Translated, it gives CSARHTGYLNYGYTF. The chain joins TRBV20-1 to TRBJ1-2; tentatively, D is TRBD1 (6 bases). Trimming cost V 5 bases and J 1 base, with 17 bases left between them. The CDR3 runs 15 residues. Looked up from germline, CDR1 is DFQATT and CDR2 is SNEGSKA (reference sequence).

This clonotype was seen at least ten times. The chain combines TRBV4-1 with TRBJ1-1; D ambiguous. V gave up 2 bases and J gave up 0 bases, with 7 bases separating them. The CDR3 loop spans 14 amino acids. Germline CDR1 MGHRA, CDR2 YSYEKL. DNA of the CDR3: TGCGCCAGCAGCCAACCGGCTATGAACACTGAAGCTTTCTTT. Translation gives CASSQPAMNTEAFF.

This clonotype showed up many times. The chain uses TRBV6-8 and TRBJ1-2; no firm D call. The CDR3 consists of 14 residues. Deletions cut 5 bases from V and 0 bases from J, with 10 bases between. Looked up from germline, CDR1 is MNHGY and CDR2 is SAAAGT. CDR3 bases: TGTGCCAGCAGTGCCCGGGGAGCTAACTATGGCTACACCTTC. Protein sequence: CASSARGANYGYTF.

This clonotype came up many times. V and J are TRBV25-1 and TRBJ2-3, with TRBD1 matching over 8 bases. V lost 7 bases and J lost 5; bases outside the gene matches: 5. The germline V gene has CDR1 MGHDK and CDR2 SYGVNS. This CDR3 has 13 amino acids. CDR3 DNA sequence: TGTGCCAGCACCACAGGGGGGAGAGATACGCAGTATTTT. It translates to CASTTGGRDTQYF.

This clonotype has a count of ten or more. This rearrangement joins TRBV20-1 to TRBJ1-1; D uncertain. V shed 3 bases and J shed 2 bases, with 7 bases lying between them. There are 12 residues in the CDR3. Germline V CDR1 and CDR2: DFQATT, SNEGSKA (reference sequence). Here the CDR3 DNA reads TGCAGTGCTAGCCCTTACAACACTGAAGCTTTCTTT. This translates into CSASPYNTEAFF.

A word on this clonotype: This likely stems from a read error, as it lies one base from a far larger clone. The chain combines TRBV7-2 with TRBJ2-1; 11 positions agree with TRBD1. J gave up 10 bases and V 5 bases, and 10 bases lay outside the gene matches. The CDR3 has 15 amino acids. Germline-derived CDR1 and CDR2 are SGHTA and FQGNSA. For the CDR3, the DNA is TGTGCCAGCAGCCCCCGAGGACAGGGGGCCGAAGAGCAGTTCTTC. Its protein product is CASSPRGQGAEEQFF.

With regard to this clonotype: A far larger clone is a single base away, which makes a read error likely. This rearrangement joins TRBV6-2 or TRBV6-3 to TRBJ2-7; the D gene is possibly TRBD2 (7 bases). This CDR3 is built from 15 residues. V lost 5 bases to trimming and J lost 8 bases, with 22 bases between them. CDR1 and CDR2 from the germline V gene are MNHEY and SVGEGT. The CDR3 sequence is CASSARRGALDKQYF. For the CDR3, the DNA is TGTGCCAGCAGTGCTAGACGGGGGGCCCTCGACAAGCAGTACTTC.

This clonotype has a count of ten or more. This chain uses TRBV7-9 with TRBJ2-7; the match to TRBD1 covers 12 bases. Germline V lookup: CDR1 SEHNR, CDR2 FQNEAQ (reference sequence). The CDR3 consists of 16 residues. J gave up 7 bases and V 2 bases, and 9 bases lay outside the gene matches. The CDR3, as DNA: TGTGCCAGCAGCTTATTAGGTGGGGACAGGGGGCTGGAGCAGTACTTC. It encodes CASSLLGGDRGLEQYF.

At least ten counts were recorded for this clonotype. The rearrangement joins TRBV21-1 to TRBJ1-6; TRBD1, as called in the table, went unchecked against the DNA. TRBV21-1 is tagged as a pseudogene. CDR3 length: 17 residues. This CDR3 reads CASSKTLGQGPYSPLHF. The CDR3 DNA is TGTGCCAGCAGCAAAACCCTCGGACAGGGGCCATATTCACCCCTCCACTTT.

The chain carries TRBV29-1 and TRBJ2-1; 7 bases match TRBD1. The CDR3 runs 13 residues. V lost 7 bases, J lost 1 base, and 4 bases stayed unmatched. Germline CDR1 and CDR2: SQVTM and ANQGSEA. The CDR3 region has the DNA TGCAGCGGAACAGGGGAGTCCTACAATGAGCAGTTCTTC. Translated: CSGTGESYNEQFF.

This clonotype was found many times. This sequence joins TRBV5-1 and TRBJ2-7, with TRBD1 matching over 7 bases. The junction had 10 bases not matched to a gene; V was cut back by 5 bases and J by 2 bases. Per the germline V gene, CDR1 is SGHRS and CDR2 is YFSETQ. The CDR3 has 15 residues. The CDR3 nucleotides read TGCGCCAGCAGGGATTCGACAGGGAAAACCTACGAGCAGTACTTC. Protein: CASRDSTGKTYEQYF.

The gene calls are TRBV7-2 and TRBJ2-7; TRBD1 or TRBD2 may be the D gene (5 bases each). The CDR3 length is 15 residues. Germline CDR1 reads SGHTA; CDR2 reads FQGNSA. The V end was cut by 3 bases, the J end by 3 bases, with 15 bases between. This CDR3 reads CASSFEPGRNYEQYF. The CDR3 bases are TGTGCCAGCAGCTTCGAGCCGGGACGGAACTACGAGCAGTACTTC.

This clonotype was observed many times. The rearrangement links TRBV5-4 to TRBJ2-5; maybe TRBD1 (6 bases). V was pared by 4 bases and J by 3 bases, with 13 bases between. Germline CDR1 is SGHNT and CDR2 is YYREEE (reference sequence). The CDR3 consists of 14 residues. DNA of the CDR3: TGTGCCAGCAGCCTACCACAGGGAGAAGAGACCCAGTACTTC. Translation: CASSLPQGEETQYF.

This clonotype was observed at least ten times. CDR3 loop: CSARSAGTYEQYF. The CDR3, as DNA: TGCAGTGCTAGATCAGCTGGGACCTACGAGCAGTACTTC. The chain combines TRBV20-1 with TRBJ2-7, with D hard to call. Trimming took 2 bases from V and 2 from J, leaving 10 bases between them. CDR1 and CDR2 (germline): DFQATT, SNEGSKA (reference sequence). The CDR3 is made up of 13 amino acids.

This clonotype was detected many times. CDR3 region: CASSQPTGREETQYF. In DNA, the CDR3 is TGTGCCAGCAGCCAACCTACAGGGCGGGAGGAGACCCAGTACTTC. The chain links TRBV3-1 to TRBJ2-5; tentatively, D is TRBD2 (7 bases). The V end lost 2 bases, the J end lost 5 bases, and 15 bases lay between the germline ends. The CDR3 consists of 15 residues. Germline V gene lookup returns CDR1 LGHDT and CDR2 YNNKEL (reference sequence).